This passage covers 26 T cell receptor beta chains from one sample sequenced in a study of early stage breast cancer tumors. The data were produced by immunoSEQ multiplex PCR, yet TCRdb's version contains in-frame clones alone and is incomplete. The data hold tens of thousands of clones, with 78% observed a single time. Specimen: blood. Every receptor here comes from a person aged 35-49 years with breast cancer.

This sequence joins TRBV19 and TRBJ1-5; 12 bases map to TRBD1. Germline CDR1 LNHDA, CDR2 SQIVND (reference sequence). V lost 4 bases to trimming and J lost 7 bases; unmatched junction nucleotides: 5. The CDR3 is 15 amino acids. The CDR3 loop reads CASSTGQGARQPQHF. CDR3 nucleotide sequence: TGTGCCAGTAGTACGGGACAGGGGGCCCGGCAGCCCCAGCATTTT. Full variable domain (outside the CDR3, taken from reference TRBV19 and TRBJ1-5): DGGITQSPKYLFRKEGQNVTLSCEQNLNHDAMYWYRQDPGQGLRLIYYSQIVNDFQKGDIAEGYSVSREKKESFPLTVTSAQKNPTAFYLCASSTGQGARQPQHFGDGTRLSIL.

This clone occurred a few times. The gene calls are TRBV30 and TRBJ1-5; D possibly corresponds to TRBD1 (6 bases). Per the germline V gene, CDR1 is GTSNPN and CDR2 is SVGIG (reference sequence). The CDR3 runs to 15 residues. The ends were cut back, 6 bases at V and 1 base at J, with 16 bases in the middle. CDR3 in DNA: TGTGCCTGTTCGGGGGGCCTTGGGAGCAATCAGCCCCAGCATTTT. It yields the protein CACSGGLGSNQPQHF.

On this clone: At one boundary the junction diverges from the germline segment, which might be a read error. The chain uses TRBV7-2 and TRBJ2-1; D might be TRBD2 (6 bases). This CDR3 is 14 amino acids long. Looked up from germline, CDR1 is SGHTA and CDR2 is FQGNSA. The CDR3 nucleotides read TGTGCCAGCAGCCTAGCGTCCGGGCCCCATGAGCAGTTCTTC. As protein: CASSLASGPHEQFF.

V and J are TRBV4-2 and TRBJ2-1, with D perhaps being TRBD1 or TRBD2 (5 bases each). Trimming took 1 base from V and 0 from J, leaving 7 bases between them. The CDR3 sequence is 15 residues long. Germline V CDR1 and CDR2: LGHNA, YNFKEQ. In DNA, the CDR3 is TGTGCCAGCAGCCAAGCAGGGAGCTCCTACAATGAGCAGTTCTTC. As protein: CASSQAGSSYNEQFF.

In nucleotides, the CDR3 is TGTGCCAGCAGTCTTCGTCCCCTAGCGGTTAGCACAGATACGCAGTATTTT. It codes for CASSLRPLAVSTDTQYF. The V call is TRBV2, the J call TRBJ2-3; 7 bases map to TRBD2. Trimming removed 5 bases from V and 0 bases from J; junction bases left unmatched: 11. The germline CDR1 and CDR2 sequences are SNHLY and FYNNEI. The length of the CDR3 is 17 residues.

This sequence joins TRBV18 and TRBJ1-1; D remains unclear. CDR1 is KGHSH, CDR2 LQKENI, per germline. Trimming left V 2 bases short and J 2 bases short, with 12 bases between. This CDR3 contains 15 residues. CDR3 DNA sequence: TGTGCCAGCTCACCAGGGCAGGACCGAAACACTGAAGCTTTCTTT. This sequence encodes CASSPGQDRNTEAFF.

V gene TRBV5-1 combines with J gene TRBJ2-2, with 8 positions matching TRBD1. The V and J ends lost 0 bases and 1 base, in that order; junction bases with no gene match: 2. The germline CDR1 and CDR2 sequences are SGHRS and YFSETQ. This CDR3 region has 16 residues. CDR3 nucleotides: TGCGCCAGCAGCTTGGATGGGACAGGGAACACCGGGGAGCTGTTTTTT. Translating it yields CASSLDGTGNTGELFF.

This clone turned up a few times. V and J are TRBV2 and TRBJ1-1, with 7 bases matching TRBD1. Unmatched junction bases numbered 8, after V lost 0 bases and J lost 7 bases. Germline V gene sequence: CDR1 SNHLY, CDR2 FYNNEI. The CDR3 is 15 residues long. CDR3 in amino acids: CASSEAHRGDREAFF. CDR3 nucleotides: TGTGCCAGCAGTGAAGCCCACAGGGGTGATCGTGAAGCTTTCTTT.

The chain combines TRBV30 with TRBJ2-3; 8 bases match TRBD2. Trimming removed 0 bases from V and 2 bases from J; junction bases left unmatched: 7. This CDR3 has 16 amino acids. The germline V gene has CDR1 GTSNPN and CDR2 SVGIG (reference sequence). CDR3 amino acids: CAWSVPAGGYTDTQYF. The DNA of the CDR3 is TGTGCCTGGAGTGTACCCGCGGGGGGTTACACAGATACGCAGTATTTT.

This CDR3 is CASSPGGVGEKLFF. In DNA, the CDR3 is TGTGCCAGCTCACCAGGGGGGGTTGGTGAAAAACTGTTTTTT. This chain connects TRBV18 to TRBJ1-4; D possibly corresponds to TRBD1 (5 bases). Trimming pared 2 bases from V and 7 bases from J, leaving 11 bases between. The CDR3 has 14 residues. The V gene's germline CDR1 is KGHSH and CDR2 LQKENI.

The chain joins TRBV6-6 to TRBJ2-7; D is unclear. The CDR3 consists of 13 residues. CDR1 is MNHNY and CDR2 is SVGAGI in the germline V gene (reference sequence). Trimming took off 0 bases at V and 7 bases at J, with 10 bases between the two ends. The CDR3 loop reads CASSYSSASEQYF. The CDR3 DNA reads TGTGCCAGCAGTTACTCGAGTGCATCTGAGCAGTACTTC.

The rearrangement uses TRBV6-1 and TRBJ1-5; D is unclear. Trimming removed 3 bases from V and 2 bases from J, with 5 bases in between. This CDR3 has 13 amino acids. CDR1 and CDR2 (germline): MNHNS, SASEGT. Here the CDR3 reads CASSDSRNQPQHF. For the CDR3, the DNA is TGTGCCAGCAGTGACAGCCGCAATCAGCCCCAGCATTTT.

In its sample, this clone was seen once. The chain is built from TRBV7-9 and TRBJ2-7; 8 bases fit TRBD2. CDR3 size: 14 residues. J gave up 3 bases and V 5 bases, and 6 bases lay outside the gene matches. Germline V CDR1 and CDR2: SEHNR, FQNEAQ (reference sequence). CDR3 in amino acids: CASSRSGSDYEQYF. DNA for the CDR3: TGTGCCAGCAGCAGAAGCGGGAGCGACTACGAGCAGTACTTC.

The chain employs TRBV6-6 and TRBJ2-7, with TRBD1 matching over 7 bases. Per the germline V gene, CDR1 is MNHNY and CDR2 is SVGAGI (reference sequence). The CDR3 is made up of 13 amino acids. The J segment lost 6 bases and the V segment lost 6 bases, leaving 8 bases of the junction unmatched. CDR3 sequence: CASRVGQVGEQYF. The DNA for the CDR3 is TGTGCCAGCAGGGTCGGACAGGTGGGCGAGCAGTACTTC.

The V call is TRBV18, the J call TRBJ1-5; D remains ambiguous. V gave up 3 bases and J gave up 4 bases, with 19 bases separating them. The germline V gene has CDR1 KGHSH and CDR2 LQKENI. The CDR3 consists of 17 residues. Here the CDR3 DNA reads TGTGCCAGCTCACCGACGGGGAAGGCAGGAACTAATCAGCCCCAGCATTTT. Translating gives CASSPTGKAGTNQPQHF.

The chain recombines TRBV7-9 with TRBJ2-7; 9 nucleotides agree with TRBD2. In germline, CDR1 is SEHNR, CDR2 FQNEAQ (reference sequence). This CDR3 is 15 amino acids long. The J segment lost 7 bases and the V segment lost 1 base, leaving 8 bases of the junction unmatched. CDR3 amino acids: CASSLGREGLKEQYF. In DNA, the CDR3 is TGTGCCAGCAGCTTAGGGCGGGAGGGCCTTAAGGAGCAGTACTTC.

The rearrangement links TRBV2 to TRBJ2-1, with D possibly matching TRBD1 (6 bases). Germline V gives CDR1 SNHLY, CDR2 FYNNEI. The CDR3 covers 13 residues. The germline V and J ends were trimmed by 4 bases and 10 bases, with 14 bases remaining between them. CDR3 nucleotides: TGTGCCAGCAGTGTTAAGGGGACATCGGAGCAGTTCTTC. This codes for CASSVKGTSEQFF.

This clone was counted only a few times. The rearrangement links TRBV4-1 to TRBJ2-5, with TRBD2 matching 10 bases. The germline gives CDR1 MGHRA, CDR2 YSYEKL. With 4 bases clipped from V and 3 bases from J, the junction kept 11 bases outside the gene matches. This CDR3 has 17 amino acids. The CDR3 sequence is CASSPSPSGSGKETQYF. CDR3 bases: TGCGCCAGCAGCCCCAGTCCTAGCGGGAGTGGGAAAGAGACCCAGTACTTC.

This chain joins TRBV6-5 and TRBJ1-1; TRBD1 is a possible D gene (6 bases). This CDR3 contains 15 residues. Germline V gene data show CDR1 as MNHEY and CDR2 as SVGAGI. The V end lost 5 bases, the J end lost 3 bases, and 16 bases lay between the germline ends. The DNA for the CDR3 is TGTGCCAGCAGTCCCCCGACAGGCCTTTACACTGAAGCTTTCTTT. It encodes CASSPPTGLYTEAFF.

This rearrangement joins TRBV5-1 to TRBJ2-7; 7 bases are shared with TRBD1. The CDR3 totals 12 residues. J gave up 4 bases and V 4 bases, and 2 bases lay outside the gene matches. Germline values: CDR1 SGHRS, CDR2 YFSETQ. CDR3 DNA: TGCGCCAGCAGCCAACAGGGGTACGAGCAGTACTTC. Translated, it gives CASSQQGYEQYF.

This clone occurred once. CDR3 region: CSVKRGQYNEQFF. The CDR3, as DNA: TGCAGCGTAAAGCGGGGACAGTACAATGAGCAGTTCTTC. This chain joins TRBV29-1 and TRBJ2-1; D might be TRBD1 or TRBD2, each matching 7 bases. The CDR3 has 13 residues. V lost 6 bases and J 4 bases, leaving 13 bases between the germline ends. Germline CDR1 reads SQVTM; CDR2 reads ANQGSEA.

The chain uses TRBV2 and TRBJ2-1; 9 bases agree with TRBD2. In germline, CDR1 is SNHLY, CDR2 FYNNEI. J was trimmed by 5 bases and V by 6 bases; bases with no gene match: 5. The CDR3 is made up of 14 amino acids. The CDR3 DNA is TGTGCCAGCAGGACCCGCGGGGGGGACAATGAGCAGTTCTTC. Protein sequence: CASRTRGGDNEQFF.

The V gene is TRBV5-1, the J gene TRBJ2-7; TRBD1 aligns across 7 bases. This CDR3 contains 17 residues. The J segment lost 2 bases and the V segment lost 4 bases, leaving 15 bases of the junction unmatched. Per the germline V gene, CDR1 is SGHRS and CDR2 is YFSETQ. In DNA form, the CDR3 reads TGCGCCAGCAGCCCCCCCGATATAAGGGGGCCTACCTACGAGCAGTACTTC. This encodes CASSPPDIRGPTYEQYF.

The chain is built from TRBV11-3 and TRBJ1-2, with D unclear. V dropped 3 bases and J dropped 4 bases, with 18 bases sitting between them. Germline-derived CDR1 and CDR2 are SGHNT and YENEEA. The CDR3 length is 16 residues. The CDR3 DNA follows: TGTGCCAGCAGCTTCAGCAGCTTAGTCGGCCCCTATGGCTACACCTTC. It translates to CASSFSSLVGPYGYTF.

The chain recombines TRBV7-9 with TRBJ2-5; a weak D match, TRBD2 (6 bases). Germline CDR1 is SEHNR and CDR2 is FQNEAQ (reference sequence). V was cut by 0 bases and J by 2 bases, with 13 bases left in between. This CDR3 spans 16 amino acids. CDR3 DNA sequence: TGTGCCAGCAGCTTAGCGATTTCAAGCGGGCAAGAGACCCAGTACTTC. Residues: CASSLAISSGQETQYF.

This sequence joins TRBV7-2 and TRBJ2-7; D ambiguous. The germline V and J ends were trimmed by 5 bases and 2 bases, with 13 bases remaining between them. CDR1 is SGHTA and CDR2 is FQGNSA in the germline V gene. CDR3 length equals 14 residues. CDR3 nucleotide sequence: TGTGCCAGCAGCCCCATGGCAGGACCCTACGAGCAGTACTTC. The encoded protein is CASSPMAGPYEQYF.